A single sample is the source of the 20 T cell receptor beta chains below, sequenced in a study of memory CD4+ T cells and cytomegalovirus serostatus. TCRdb's table, derived via immunoSEQ multiplex PCR, lists solely in-frame clones and lacks some. Of some 56,000 clones in the sample, roughly 82% are singletons; the top ten hold around 0.4%. The sort gate was single viable CD3+CD4+CD8-CD45RO+ cells for memory CD4+ T cells. Sequencing input: memory CD4+ T cells from blood. These receptors were taken from an adult in good health and CMV-seronegative.

Only a few counts were recorded for this clone. This chain joins TRBV10-2 and TRBJ2-2, with D perhaps given as TRBD1 or TRBD2 (5 bases each). The CDR3 sequence is 14 residues long. V was trimmed by 8 bases and J by 2 bases, leaving 12 bases between them. The germline CDR1 and CDR2 sequences are WSHSY and SAAADI. The CDR3 region is CASRGRTNTGELFF. Here the CDR3 DNA reads TGCGCCAGCCGCGGGCGGACAAACACCGGGGAGCTGTTTTTT.

The chain is built from TRBV9 and TRBJ2-5, with TRBD2 matching 7 bases. Germline V gene data show CDR1 as SGDLS and CDR2 as YYNGEE. The trim removed 5 bases at V and 4 bases at J, leaving 8 bases unmatched. This CDR3 contains 14 residues. This CDR3 is CASRKWGGRETQYF. The CDR3 nucleotides are TGTGCCAGCAGGAAGTGGGGGGGTCGAGAGACCCAGTACTTC.

This sequence joins TRBV5-1 and TRBJ2-1; 8 positions agree with TRBD1. V was pared by 4 bases and J by 4 bases, with 7 bases of the junction left unmatched. The germline gives CDR1 SGHRS, CDR2 YFSETQ. The CDR3 contains 15 residues. CDR3 region: CASSPTGGSYNEQFF. The DNA of the CDR3 is TGCGCCAGCAGCCCTACAGGGGGGAGTTACAATGAGCAGTTCTTC.

This clone was observed a single time. The junction and the germline gene differ at one end; a read error may be behind it. This chain connects TRBV7-7 to TRBJ2-1; TRBD2 matches at 8 bases. The V gene's germline CDR1 is SSHAT and CDR2 FNYEAQ (reference sequence). The CDR3 totals 15 residues. In DNA form, the CDR3 reads TGTGCTAGCAGCCCCGCCGGGACTAGCTACAATGAGCAGTTCTTC. Residues: CASSPAGTSYNEQFF.

The V call is TRBV19, the J call TRBJ1-5; D unclear. The germline CDR1 and CDR2 sequences are LNHDA and SQIVND (reference sequence). The CDR3 length is 15 residues. Trimming took 7 bases from V and 2 from J, leaving 15 bases between them. CDR3 in DNA: TGTGCCAGTACAATTAGGGTTGGGGGCAATCAGCCCCAGCATTTT. Protein sequence: CASTIRVGGNQPQHF. Drawing the rest from reference TRBV19 and TRBJ1-5, the complete variable domain is DGGITQSPKYLFRKEGQNVTLSCEQNLNHDAMYWYRQDPGQGLRLIYYSQIVNDFQKGDIAEGYSVSREKKESFPLTVTSAQKNPTAFYLCASTIRVGGNQPQHFGDGTRLSIL.

This rearrangement joins TRBV11-2 to TRBJ2-1; D is undetermined. CDR1 is SGHAT and CDR2 is FQNNGV in the germline V gene. This CDR3 comprises 15 residues. The V gene lost 5 bases and the J gene lost 5 bases, with 16 bases spanning the gap. This CDR3 is CASSVGRLLDNEQFF. In nucleotides, the CDR3 is TGTGCCAGCAGCGTAGGACGGCTCCTGGACAATGAGCAGTTCTTC.

This chain joins TRBV6-1 and TRBJ2-7, with a possible D match to TRBD1 (6 bases). CDR3 length: 13 residues. The germline gives CDR1 MNHNS, CDR2 SASEGT. The germline V and J ends were trimmed by 5 bases and 2 bases, with 10 bases remaining between them. The CDR3 sequence is CASSNRVTYEQYF. CDR3 nucleotides: TGTGCCAGCAGTAACAGGGTTACCTACGAGCAGTACTTC.

This clone was observed once. The V call is TRBV4-3, the J call TRBJ2-1; D is perhaps TRBD1 or TRBD2 (6 bases each). The V and J ends lost 2 bases and 8 bases respectively, with 16 bases between them. The CDR3 spans 15 residues. Looked up from germline, CDR1 is LGHNA and CDR2 is YSLEER. Here the CDR3 DNA reads TGCGCCAGCAGCCAAAAGGGGGGCGCCCGGGATGAGCAGTTCTTC. Translating it yields CASSQKGGARDEQFF.

The chain recombines TRBV11-2 with TRBJ1-1; no firm D call. Germline V gives CDR1 SGHAT, CDR2 FQNNGV. The CDR3 loop spans 14 amino acids. Deletions cut 7 bases from V and 4 bases from J, with 16 bases between. For the CDR3, the DNA is TGTGCCAGCAACCGCGACGGGAGAGGCACTGAAGCTTTCTTT. This codes for CASNRDGRGTEAFF.

This clone was observed a handful of times. The chain carries TRBV6-6 and TRBJ1-4, with D possibly being TRBD1 (5 bases). CDR3 length: 13 residues. The V gene's germline CDR1 is MNHNY and CDR2 SVGAGI (reference sequence). With 6 bases removed from V and 11 bases from J, the gap between germline ends came to 16 bases. The CDR3 loop reads CASSLGGGDKLFF. CDR3 sequence (DNA): TGTGCCAGCAGCCTCGGGGGTGGGGATAAACTGTTTTTT.

The chain uses TRBV5-1 and TRBJ1-1; maybe TRBD1 (5 bases). Germline V gives CDR1 SGHRS, CDR2 YFSETQ. Trimming cost V 1 base and J 3 bases, with 16 bases left between them. This CDR3 has 16 amino acids. The CDR3 bases are TGCGCCAGCAGCTTGAGGTTACTCGGAGGGGACACTGAAGCTTTCTTT. Protein: CASSLRLLGGDTEAFF.

The CDR3 coding sequence is TGTGCCAGCAGCTTGGGGACTAGCGGGGGGGCCCGCACAGATACGCAGTATTTT. This codes for CASSLGTSGGARTDTQYF. The gene calls are TRBV5-4 and TRBJ2-3; 15 positions agree with TRBD2. The ends lost 0 bases at V and 1 base at J; junction bases unmatched: 3. This CDR3 is built from 18 residues. Germline values: CDR1 SGHNT, CDR2 YYREEE (reference sequence). The full variable domain, rest sourced from reference TRBV5-4 and TRBJ2-3, is ETGVTQSPTHLIKTRGQQVTLRCSSQSGHNTVSWYQQALGQGPQFIFQYYREEENGRGNFPPRFSGLQFPNYSSELNVNALELDDSALYLCASSLGTSGGARTDTQYFGPGTRLTVL.

V gene TRBV10-3 combines with J gene TRBJ2-5, with 9 nucleotides matching TRBD2. Trimming at V came to 3 bases and at J to 0 bases, leaving 5 bases not matched to a gene. This CDR3 has 16 residues. From germline, CDR1 is ENHRY and CDR2 SYGVKD. The CDR3 DNA reads TGTGCCATCAGTGATTCTAGCGGGGTCTACCAAGAGACCCAGTACTTC. Translated, it gives CAISDSSGVYQETQYF.

The chain uses TRBV13 and TRBJ2-1; TRBD2 agrees at 10 bases. This CDR3 has 17 amino acids. CDR1 is PRHDT, CDR2 FYEKMQ, per germline (reference sequence). The trim removed 0 bases at V and 4 bases at J, leaving 6 bases unmatched. The CDR3 sequence is CASSLGYLAGEYNEQFF. CDR3 bases: TGTGCCAGCAGCTTAGGTTACCTAGCGGGGGAGTACAATGAGCAGTTCTTC.

The chain couples TRBV11-2 to TRBJ2-1; 9 bases line up with TRBD2. The CDR3 sequence is 15 residues long. The V gene end was trimmed by 1 base and the J gene end by 4 bases; junction bases not matched to a gene: 2. Per the germline V gene, CDR1 is SGHAT and CDR2 is FQNNGV. CDR3 in amino acids: CASSLGLAGYNEQFF. The CDR3 DNA reads as TGTGCCAGCAGCTTAGGTCTAGCGGGGTACAATGAGCAGTTCTTC.

The V and J genes are TRBV7-6 and TRBJ1-4; possibly TRBD1 for D (5 bases). V lost 5 bases, J lost 8 bases, and 15 bases lay in between. The CDR3 is 14 amino acids. Germline values: CDR1 SGHVS, CDR2 FNYEAQ. This chain's CDR3 is CASSKGGVGEKLFF. CDR3 in DNA: TGTGCCAGCAGCAAGGGAGGGGTAGGCGAAAAACTGTTTTTT.

The V call is TRBV7-2, the J call TRBJ2-2; D gene uncertain. V shed 5 bases and J shed 6 bases, with 13 bases lying between them. Germline assignment: CDR1 SGHTA and CDR2 FQGNSA. This CDR3 contains 14 residues. As DNA, the CDR3 is TGTGCCAGCAGCCCATCGTCTAGTTCCGGGGAGCTGTTTTTT. Encoded protein: CASSPSSSSGELFF.

The V and J genes are TRBV19 and TRBJ2-6; D is unclear. Trimming stripped 5 bases from V and 0 bases from J, with 8 bases between. Germline V gives CDR1 LNHDA, CDR2 SQIVND (reference sequence). CDR3 length: 15 residues. CDR3 loop: CASSSQSSGANVLTF. In nucleotides, the CDR3 is TGTGCCAGTAGTTCCCAGAGCTCTGGGGCCAACGTCCTGACTTTC.

V is TRBV29-1 and J is TRBJ1-1, with TRBD1 matching over 9 bases. Germline V gives CDR1 SQVTM, CDR2 ANQGSEA. V trimming: 7 bases; J trimming: 7 bases; junction bases outside the gene matches: 7. This CDR3 spans 12 amino acids. This CDR3 reads CSAGTGQIEAFF. DNA for the CDR3: TGCAGCGCCGGGACAGGGCAAATTGAAGCTTTCTTT.

This clone showed up just once. CDR3: CASSSAPHDADTQYF. As DNA, the CDR3 is TGTGCCAGCAGCTCTGCTCCCCATGATGCAGATACGCAGTATTTT. This rearrangement joins TRBV7-2 to TRBJ2-3; no definite D call. The germline V gene encodes CDR1 SGHTA and CDR2 FQGNSA. The CDR3 length is 15 residues. V lost 4 bases to trimming and J lost 4 bases, with 15 bases between them.